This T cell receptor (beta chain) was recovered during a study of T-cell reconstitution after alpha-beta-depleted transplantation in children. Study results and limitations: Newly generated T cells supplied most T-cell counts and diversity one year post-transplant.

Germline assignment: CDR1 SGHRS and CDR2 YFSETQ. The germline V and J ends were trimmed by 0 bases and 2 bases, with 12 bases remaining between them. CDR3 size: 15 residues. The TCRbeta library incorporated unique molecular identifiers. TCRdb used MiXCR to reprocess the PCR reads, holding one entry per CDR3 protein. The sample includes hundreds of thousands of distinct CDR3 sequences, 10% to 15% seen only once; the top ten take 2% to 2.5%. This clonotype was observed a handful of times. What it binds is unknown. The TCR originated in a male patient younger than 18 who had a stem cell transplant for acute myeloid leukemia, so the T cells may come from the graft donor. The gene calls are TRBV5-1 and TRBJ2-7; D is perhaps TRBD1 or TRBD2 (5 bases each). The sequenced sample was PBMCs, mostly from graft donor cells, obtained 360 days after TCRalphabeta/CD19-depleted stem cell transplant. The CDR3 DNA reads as TGCGCCAGCAGCTTGGCGTCAGGGACCGCCTACGAGCAGTACTTC. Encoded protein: CASSLASGTAYEQYF.